This T cell receptor beta chain emerged from a study of blood T cell repertoires in COVID-19. Across the study: Samples representing acute and convalescent COVID-19 were sourced from the United States, Italy and Spain. T cells, B-cell-depleted T cells, or PBMCs provided the cDNA or gDNA that served as material.

This clone was detected once. This CDR3 has 14 amino acids. Trimming took 4 bases from V and 6 from J, leaving 15 bases between them. The germline CDR1 and CDR2 sequences are SNHLY and FYNNEI. Methods used by the authors: Reference gene primer amplification gave estimated nucleated cell counts. Clones were read by immunoSEQ multiplex PCR, and TCRdb kept only the in-frame ones, dropping some. V, J and clone size are those of that table, while D and trimming were read from the DNA. Of over 120,000 clones detected, 88% appear once; the ten largest clones hold approximately 1.8%. The sample consisted of peripheral blood. This rearrangement joins TRBV2 to TRBJ1-2, with D tentatively TRBD1 (5 bases). The receptor comes from a man in his 70s with acute or convalescent COVID-19. The CDR3 coding sequence is TGTGCCAGCAGTGGTGGTAAGGGGTGGAATGGCTACACCTTC. Amino acid sequence: CASSGGKGWNGYTF.